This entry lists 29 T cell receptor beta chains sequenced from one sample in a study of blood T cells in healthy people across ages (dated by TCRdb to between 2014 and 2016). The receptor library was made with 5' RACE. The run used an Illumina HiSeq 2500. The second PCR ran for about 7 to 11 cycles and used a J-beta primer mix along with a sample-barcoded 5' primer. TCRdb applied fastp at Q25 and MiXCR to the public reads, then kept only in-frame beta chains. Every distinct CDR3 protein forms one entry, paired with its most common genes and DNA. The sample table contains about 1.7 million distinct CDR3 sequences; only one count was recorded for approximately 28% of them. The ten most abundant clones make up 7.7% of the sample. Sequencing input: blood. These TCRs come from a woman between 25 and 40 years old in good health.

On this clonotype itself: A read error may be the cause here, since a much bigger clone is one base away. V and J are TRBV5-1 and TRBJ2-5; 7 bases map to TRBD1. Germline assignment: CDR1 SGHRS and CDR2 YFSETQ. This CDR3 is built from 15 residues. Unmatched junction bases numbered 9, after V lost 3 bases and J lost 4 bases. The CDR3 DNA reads TGCGCCAGCAGCTGGGCCAGGGGGATCACAGAGACCCAGTACTTC. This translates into CASSWARGITETQYF.

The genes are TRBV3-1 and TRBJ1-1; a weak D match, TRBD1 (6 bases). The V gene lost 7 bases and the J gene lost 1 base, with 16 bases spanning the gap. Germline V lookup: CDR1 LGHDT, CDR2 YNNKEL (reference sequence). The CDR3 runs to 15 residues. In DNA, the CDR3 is TGTGCCAGCACCCCAAAGGGGGGAGCGAACACTGAAGCTTTCTTT. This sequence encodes CASTPKGGANTEAFF.

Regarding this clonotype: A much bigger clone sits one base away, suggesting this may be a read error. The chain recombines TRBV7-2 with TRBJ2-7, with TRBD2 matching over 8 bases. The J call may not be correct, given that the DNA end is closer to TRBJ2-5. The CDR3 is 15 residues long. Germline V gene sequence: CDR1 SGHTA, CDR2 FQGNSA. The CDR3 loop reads CTSSLPGLASETQYF. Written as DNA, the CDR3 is TGTACCAGCAGCTTGCCCGGACTAGCCTCCGAGACCCAGTACTTC.

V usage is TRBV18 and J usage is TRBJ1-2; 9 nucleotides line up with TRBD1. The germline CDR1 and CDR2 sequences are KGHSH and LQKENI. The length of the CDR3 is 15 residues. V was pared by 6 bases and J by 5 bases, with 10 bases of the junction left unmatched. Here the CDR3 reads CASSPLDRGEYGYTF. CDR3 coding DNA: TGTGCCAGCTCTCCCCTGGACAGGGGAGAGTATGGCTACACCTTC. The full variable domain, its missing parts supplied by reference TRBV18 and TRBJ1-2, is NAGVMQNPRHLVRRRGQEARLRCSPMKGHSHVYWYRQLPEEGLKFMVYLQKENIIDESGMPKERFSAEFPKEGPSILRIQQVVRGDSAAYFCASSPLDRGEYGYTFGSGTRLTVV.

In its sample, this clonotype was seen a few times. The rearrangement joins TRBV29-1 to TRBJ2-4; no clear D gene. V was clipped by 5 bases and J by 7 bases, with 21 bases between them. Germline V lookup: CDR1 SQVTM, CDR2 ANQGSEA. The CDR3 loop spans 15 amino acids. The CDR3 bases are TGCAGCGTTCTCCCCCCCGGCACGTATGAGAACATTCAGTACTTC. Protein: CSVLPPGTYENIQYF.

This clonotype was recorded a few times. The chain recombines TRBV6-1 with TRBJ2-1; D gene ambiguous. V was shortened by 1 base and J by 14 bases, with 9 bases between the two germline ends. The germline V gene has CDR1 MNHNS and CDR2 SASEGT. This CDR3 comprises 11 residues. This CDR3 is CASSEVNSKFF. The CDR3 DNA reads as TGTGCCAGCAGTGAAGTAAACAGCAAGTTCTTC.

The DNA of the CDR3 is TGTGCCAGCTCAGCCCCTAAGGACAGATGGGGAGAGACCCAGTACTTC. It codes for CASSAPKDRWGETQYF. The V and J genes are TRBV18 and TRBJ2-5; tentative D call: TRBD1 (6 bases). Germline CDR1 and CDR2: KGHSH and LQKENI. V lost 5 bases, J lost 4 bases, and 20 bases lay in between. The CDR3 is 16 amino acids.

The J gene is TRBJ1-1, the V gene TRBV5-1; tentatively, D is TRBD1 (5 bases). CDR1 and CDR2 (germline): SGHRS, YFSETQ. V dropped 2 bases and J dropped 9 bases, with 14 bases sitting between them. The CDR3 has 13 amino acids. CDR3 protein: CASSLLTGTQAFF. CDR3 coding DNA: TGCGCCAGCAGCTTATTAACCGGGACCCAAGCTTTCTTT.

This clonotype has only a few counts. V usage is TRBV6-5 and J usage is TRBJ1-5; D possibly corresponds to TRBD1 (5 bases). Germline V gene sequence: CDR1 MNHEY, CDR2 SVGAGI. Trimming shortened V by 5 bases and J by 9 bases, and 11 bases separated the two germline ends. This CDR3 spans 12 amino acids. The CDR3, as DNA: TGTGCCAGCAGTCGAGGGGTCGGGCCCCAGCATTTT. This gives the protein CASSRGVGPQHF.

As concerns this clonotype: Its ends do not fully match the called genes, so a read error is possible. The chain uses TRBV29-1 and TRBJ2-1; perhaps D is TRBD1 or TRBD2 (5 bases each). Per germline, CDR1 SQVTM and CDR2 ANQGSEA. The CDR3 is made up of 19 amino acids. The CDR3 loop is CSVEGSPLRGEKDYNGQFF. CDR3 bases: TGCAGCGTTGAAGGGAGTCCTCTGAGGGGCGAAAAAGACTACAATGGGCAGTTCTTC.

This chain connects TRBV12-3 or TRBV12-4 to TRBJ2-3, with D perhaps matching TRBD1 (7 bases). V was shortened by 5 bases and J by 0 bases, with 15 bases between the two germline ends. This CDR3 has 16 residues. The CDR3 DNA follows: TGTGCCAGCAGTCCTCAGGGGGGTGTGAGCACAGATACGCAGTATTTT. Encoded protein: CASSPQGGVSTDTQYF.

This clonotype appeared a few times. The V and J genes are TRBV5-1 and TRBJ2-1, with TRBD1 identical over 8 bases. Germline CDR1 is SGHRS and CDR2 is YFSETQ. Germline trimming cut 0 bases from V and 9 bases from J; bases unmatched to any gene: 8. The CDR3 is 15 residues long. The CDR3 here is CASSLVTGQGSEQFF. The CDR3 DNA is TGCGCCAGCAGCTTGGTTACAGGACAGGGTTCTGAGCAGTTCTTC.

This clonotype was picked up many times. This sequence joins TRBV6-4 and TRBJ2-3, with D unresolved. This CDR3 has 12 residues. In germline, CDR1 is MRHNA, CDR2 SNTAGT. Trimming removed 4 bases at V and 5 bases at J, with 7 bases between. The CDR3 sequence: CASSGEGDTQYF. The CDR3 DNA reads TGTGCCAGCAGTGGAGAAGGAGATACGCAGTATTTT.

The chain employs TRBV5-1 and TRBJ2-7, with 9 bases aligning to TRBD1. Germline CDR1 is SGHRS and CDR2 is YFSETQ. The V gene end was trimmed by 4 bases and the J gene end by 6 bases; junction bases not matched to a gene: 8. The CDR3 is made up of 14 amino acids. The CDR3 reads CASSRGQGIFEQYF. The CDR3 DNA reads TGCGCCAGCAGCCGGGGACAGGGTATTTTCGAGCAGTACTTC.

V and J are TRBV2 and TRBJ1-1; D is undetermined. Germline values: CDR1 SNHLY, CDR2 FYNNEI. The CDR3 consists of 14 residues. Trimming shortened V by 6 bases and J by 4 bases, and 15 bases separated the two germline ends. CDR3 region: CASREKGRSTEAFF. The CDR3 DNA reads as TGTGCCAGCAGGGAGAAAGGGAGGAGCACTGAAGCTTTCTTT.

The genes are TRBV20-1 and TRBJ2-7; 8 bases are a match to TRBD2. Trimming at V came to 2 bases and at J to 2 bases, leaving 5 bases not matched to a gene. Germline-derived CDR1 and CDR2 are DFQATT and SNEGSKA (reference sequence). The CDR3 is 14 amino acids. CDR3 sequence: CSARWREAPYEQYF. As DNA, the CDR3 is TGCAGTGCTAGATGGCGGGAGGCACCCTACGAGCAGTACTTC.

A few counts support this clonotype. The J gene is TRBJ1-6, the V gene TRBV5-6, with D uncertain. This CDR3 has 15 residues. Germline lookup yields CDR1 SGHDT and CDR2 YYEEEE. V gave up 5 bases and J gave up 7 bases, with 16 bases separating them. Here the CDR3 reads CASRPMGKVNSPLHF. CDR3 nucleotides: TGTGCCAGCAGACCAATGGGGAAGGTGAATTCACCCCTCCACTTT.

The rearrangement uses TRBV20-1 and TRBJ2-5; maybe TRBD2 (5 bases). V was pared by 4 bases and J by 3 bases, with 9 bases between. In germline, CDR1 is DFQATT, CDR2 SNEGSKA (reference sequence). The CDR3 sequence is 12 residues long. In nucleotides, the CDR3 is TGCAGTGCTAACAGAGGGAAAGAGACCCAGTACTTC. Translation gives CSANRGKETQYF.

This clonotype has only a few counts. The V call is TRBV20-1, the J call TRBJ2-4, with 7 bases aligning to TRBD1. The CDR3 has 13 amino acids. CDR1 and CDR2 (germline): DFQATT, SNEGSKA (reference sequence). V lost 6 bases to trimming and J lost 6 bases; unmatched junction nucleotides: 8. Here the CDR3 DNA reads TGCAGTGCGGGAAGGACAGGCGGAAACATTCAGTACTTC. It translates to CSAGRTGGNIQYF.

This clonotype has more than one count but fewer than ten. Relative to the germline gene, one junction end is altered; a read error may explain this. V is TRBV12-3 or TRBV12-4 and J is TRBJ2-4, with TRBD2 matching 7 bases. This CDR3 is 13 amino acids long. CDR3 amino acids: CASTLMGGNEQYF. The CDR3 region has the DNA TGTGCCAGCACTTTAATGGGGGGGAATGAGCAGTACTTC.

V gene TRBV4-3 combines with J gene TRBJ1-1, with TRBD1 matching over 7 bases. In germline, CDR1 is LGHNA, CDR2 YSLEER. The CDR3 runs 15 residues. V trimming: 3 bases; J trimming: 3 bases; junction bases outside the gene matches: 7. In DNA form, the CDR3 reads TGCGCCAGCAGCCAGGATAGACAGGGATACACTGAAGCTTTCTTT. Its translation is CASSQDRQGYTEAFF.

The CDR3 nucleotides read TGTGCCAGCAGCCCGCTGGGGGGGGGGAGCACAGATACGCAGTATTTT. This translates into CASSPLGGGSTDTQYF. The chain couples TRBV9 to TRBJ2-3, with TRBD2 identical over 7 bases. CDR3 length: 16 residues. Germline CDR1 and CDR2: SGDLS and YYNGEE. With V trimmed by 4 bases and J by 0 bases, 8 bases remained unmatched. Supplemented by reference TRBV9 and TRBJ2-3, the full variable domain reads DSGVTQTPKHLITATGQRVTLRCSPRSGDLSVYWYQQSLDQGLQFLIQYYNGEERAKGNILERFSAQQFPDLHSELNLSSLELGDSALYFCASSPLGGGSTDTQYFGPGTRLTVL.

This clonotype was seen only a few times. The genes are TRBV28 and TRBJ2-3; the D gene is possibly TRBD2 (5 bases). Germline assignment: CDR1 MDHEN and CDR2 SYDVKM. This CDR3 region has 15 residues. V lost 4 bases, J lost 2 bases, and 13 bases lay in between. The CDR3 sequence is CASSWGPGNTDTQYF. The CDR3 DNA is TGTGCCAGCAGTTGGGGTCCGGGGAACACAGATACGCAGTATTTT.

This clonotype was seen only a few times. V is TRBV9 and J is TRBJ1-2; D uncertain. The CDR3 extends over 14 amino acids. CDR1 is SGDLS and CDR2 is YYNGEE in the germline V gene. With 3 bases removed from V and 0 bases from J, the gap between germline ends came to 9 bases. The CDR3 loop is CASSGQFSNYGYTF. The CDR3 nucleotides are TGTGCCAGCAGCGGACAATTTTCTAACTATGGCTACACCTTC.

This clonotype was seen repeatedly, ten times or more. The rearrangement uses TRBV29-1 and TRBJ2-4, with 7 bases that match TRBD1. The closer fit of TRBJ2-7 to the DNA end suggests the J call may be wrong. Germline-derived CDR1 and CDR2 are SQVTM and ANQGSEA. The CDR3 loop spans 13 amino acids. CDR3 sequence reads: CSVAGTDWNEQYF. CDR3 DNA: TGCAGCGTGGCCGGGACAGACTGGAACGAGCAGTACTTC.

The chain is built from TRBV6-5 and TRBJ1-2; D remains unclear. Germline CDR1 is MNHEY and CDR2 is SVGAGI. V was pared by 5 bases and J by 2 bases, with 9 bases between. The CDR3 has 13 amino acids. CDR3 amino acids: CASSKTTNYGYTF. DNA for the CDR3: TGTGCCAGCAGTAAGACAACGAACTATGGCTACACCTTC.

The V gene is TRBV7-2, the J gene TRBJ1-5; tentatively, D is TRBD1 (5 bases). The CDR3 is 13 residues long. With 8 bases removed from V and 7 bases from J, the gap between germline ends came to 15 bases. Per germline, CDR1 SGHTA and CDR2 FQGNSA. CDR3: CASLRRAGQPQHF. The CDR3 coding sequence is TGTGCCAGCCTAAGAAGGGCAGGGCAGCCCCAGCATTTT.

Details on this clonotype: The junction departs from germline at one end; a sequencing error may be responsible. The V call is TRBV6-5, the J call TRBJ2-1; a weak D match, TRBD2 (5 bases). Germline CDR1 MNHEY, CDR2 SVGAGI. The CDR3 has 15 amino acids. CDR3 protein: CASIYSTNTYNEQFF. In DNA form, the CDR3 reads TGTGCCAGCATTTACTCGACTAACACCTACAATGAGCAGTTCTTC.

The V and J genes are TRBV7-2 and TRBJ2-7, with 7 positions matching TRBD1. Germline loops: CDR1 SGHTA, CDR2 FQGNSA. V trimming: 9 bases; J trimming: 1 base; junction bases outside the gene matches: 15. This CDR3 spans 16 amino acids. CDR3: CTSSLQSSGGSYEQYF. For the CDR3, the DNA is TGTACCAGTAGTCTGCAGTCGTCAGGGGGATCCTACGAGCAGTACTTC.